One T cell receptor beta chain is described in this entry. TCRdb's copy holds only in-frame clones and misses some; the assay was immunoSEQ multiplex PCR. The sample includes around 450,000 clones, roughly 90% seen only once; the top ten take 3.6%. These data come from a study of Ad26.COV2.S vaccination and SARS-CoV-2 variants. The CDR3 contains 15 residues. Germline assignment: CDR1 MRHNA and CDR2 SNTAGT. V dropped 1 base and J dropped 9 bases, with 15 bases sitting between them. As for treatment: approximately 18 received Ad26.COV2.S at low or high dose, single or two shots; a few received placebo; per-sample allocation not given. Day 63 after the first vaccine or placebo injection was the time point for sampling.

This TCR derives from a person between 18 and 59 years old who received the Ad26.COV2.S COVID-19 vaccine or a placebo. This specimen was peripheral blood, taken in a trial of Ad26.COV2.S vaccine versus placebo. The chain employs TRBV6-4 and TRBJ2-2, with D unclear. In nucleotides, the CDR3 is TGTGCCAGCAGTGACTTGAGCCTCCAAGCCAGGGAGCTGTTTTTT. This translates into CASSDLSLQARELFF.